These T cell receptor beta chains were read from a single sample in a study of shared clonotypes between healthy human individuals. Clones were read by immunoSEQ multiplex PCR, and TCRdb kept only the in-frame ones, dropping some. Counted here are about 2,100,000 clones, 85% to 95% occurring once; the ten biggest clones make up around 1.7%. Sequenced: naive CD8+ T cells from PBMCs. The receptors shown here come from a man younger than 35 in good health. Some clones in this sample may be carry-over from other donors' samples. Both conserved end residues are part of each CDR3. The order of the fields is J gene, clone size, D gene, V gene, CDR3 DNA, CDR3 protein. The D gene is left open where the match is weak. Size values are once, few and many counts, or a class for expanded clones, and some rows have none.

>TRBJ1-1|NA|NA|TRBV27
TGTGCCAGCAGTTTAACGTGGACACTACAGATTGAAGCTTTCTTT
CASSLTWTLQIEAFF
>TRBJ2-1|NA|TRBD2|TRBV28
TGTGCCAGCAGCCGACCCACTAGCGGGAGGGCCAATGAGCAGTTCTTC
CASSRPTSGRANEQFF
>TRBJ1-2|NA|NA|TRBV10-3
TGTGCCGCCGGAGGTGGGGGTACCGGCTACACCTTC
CAAGGGGTGYTF
>TRBJ2-7|NA|TRBD1|TRBV11-3
TGTGCCAGCAGCCCCGGGACAGTAAGCGAGCAGTACTTC
CASSPGTVSEQYF
>TRBJ2-6|NA|NA|TRBV2
TGTGCCAGCAGTGTCGCCCGGGGGAGCACGGACTCTGGGGCCAACGTCCTGACTTTC
CASSVARGSTDSGANVLTF
>TRBJ2-7|NA|NA|TRBV19
TGTGCCAGTAGTATGACAGTTACCTACGAGCAGTACTTC
CASSMTVTYEQYF
>TRBJ2-4|NA|TRBD2|TRBV6-1
TGTGCCAGCATCCTAGGGCGGGGGGCCAAAAACATTCAGTACTTC
CASILGRGAKNIQYF
>TRBJ2-7|NA|NA|TRBV5-4
TGTGCCAGCAGCTTGACCAGGGGCGGTGAGCAGTACTTC
CASSLTRGGEQYF
>TRBJ2-1|NA|NA|TRBV14
TGTGCCAGCAGCCAAGTGGGCCCCCTCGGGGAGCAGTTCTTC
CASSQVGPLGEQFF
>TRBJ1-5|NA|NA|TRBV5-1
TGCGCCAGCAGCTTAGGACATAGCAATCAGCCCCAGCATTTT
CASSLGHSNQPQHF
>TRBJ2-3|NA|TRBD2|TRBV5-6
TGTGCCAGCAGCTTGTTGACGGCGGGAGGAACAGATACGCAGTATTTT
CASSLLTAGGTDTQYF
>TRBJ2-5|NA|NA|TRBV7-3
TGTGCCAGCAGCATCGACAGTCAAGAGACCCAGTACTTC
CASSIDSQETQYF
>TRBJ2-2|NA|NA|TRBV5-6
TGTGCCAGCAGCTTTGGGCGAAACACCGGGGAGCTGTTTTTT
CASSFGRNTGELFF
>TRBJ1-4|NA|NA|TRBV28
TGTGCCAGCAGTTTCCTCTGGGGGGACACTAATGAAAAACTGTTTTTT
CASSFLWGDTNEKLFF
>TRBJ2-5|NA|TRBD1|TRBV7-9
TGTGCCAGCAGCTTAGCGTCAGGGGGCCCCGAGACCCAGTACTTC
CASSLASGGPETQYF
>TRBJ2-1|NA|NA|TRBV19
TGTGCCAGTAGTATAGTGGGAGGGGGGTACAATGAGCAGTTCTTC
CASSIVGGGYNEQFF
>TRBJ2-3|NA|NA|TRBV5-4
TGTGCCAGCAGCTTGAGCCTCGCGGACACAGATACGCAGTATTTT
CASSLSLADTDTQYF
>TRBJ2-7|NA|NA|TRBV2
TGTGCCAGCGGGACGGGTAGGACCTACGAGCAGTACTTC
CASGTGRTYEQYF
>TRBJ1-5|NA|NA|TRBV21-1
TGTGCCAGCAGCGACCGGGACAGGGTTGGTCAGCCCCAGCATTTT
CASSDRDRVGQPQHF
>TRBJ1-2|once|NA|TRBV6-5
TGTGCCAGCAGTTACTCGGGAACAGGGTACTATGGCTACACCTTC
CASSYSGTGYYGYTF
>TRBJ2-1|NA|NA|TRBV7-7
TGTGCCAGCAGCTTGGGCGCCTACAATGAGCAGTTCTTC
CASSLGAYNEQFF
>TRBJ2-7|NA|NA|TRBV7-6
TGTGCCAGCAGCCCCCGGGACAACGCCTACGAGCAGTACTTC
CASSPRDNAYEQYF
>TRBJ1-1|NA|NA|TRBV2
TGTGCCAGCTCAGCTGGGGGAGCCCACACTGAAGCTTTCTTT
CASSAGGAHTEAFF
>TRBJ2-2|NA|NA|TRBV27
TGTGCCAGCAGGGTTAGTGTCGAGGGCACCGGGGAGCTGTTTTTT
CASRVSVEGTGELFF
>TRBJ2-1|NA|NA|TRBV7-8
TGTGCCAGCAGCCTTCGGGGTAATGAGCAGTTCTTC
CASSLRGNEQFF
>TRBJ2-7|NA|TRBD1|TRBV9
TGTGCCAGCCAACCGGGACAGGGGGCAGGGTACGAGCAGTACTTC
CASQPGQGAGYEQYF
>TRBJ2-7|NA|NA|TRBV27
TGTGCCAGCAGTAACGGAGGCTTTTACGAGCAGTACTTC
CASSNGGFYEQYF
>TRBJ2-7|NA|NA|TRBV7-9
TGTGCCAGCAGTCCCGGGTCCTACGAGCAGTACTTC
CASSPGSYEQYF
>TRBJ2-7|NA|TRBD2|TRBV11-2
TGTGCCAGCAGCGACGGACTAGCGGGGTACTACGAGCAGTACTTC
CASSDGLAGYYEQYF
>TRBJ1-1|NA|TRBD1|TRBV5-6
TGTGCCAGCAGTGGAGGGACAGGGAACGAAGCTTTCTTT
CASSGGTGNEAFF
>TRBJ2-2|NA|NA|TRBV13
TGTGCCAGCAGCTTAGTATCGGACTATCGTACCGGGGAGCTGTTTTTT
CASSLVSDYRTGELFF
>TRBJ2-1|NA|NA|TRBV13
TGTGCCAGCAGCTTAAGCGGTCTTAGCTCCTACAATGAGCAGTTCTTC
CASSLSGLSSYNEQFF